This TCR beta chain stems from a study of blood T cell repertoires in COVID-19 (dated by TCRdb to about 2020). Notes on the research overall: Samples covering the acute and convalescent phases of COVID-19 were provided by collaborators in the United States, Italy and Spain. Deeply sampled blood TCRbeta repertoires from subjects exposed to, actively infected with, or recovered from COVID-19 were included in the dataset. Nearly every sample came with metadata listing a de-identified subject ID, COVID-19 status, age in years and sex. HLA class I and class II types, where available, came from metadata supplied by the sample provider rather than from assay-based typing. The material from the prospective study consisted of cDNA or gDNA derived from T cells, B-cell-depleted T cells, or PBMCs. The samples were drawn from the first 160 participants of the ongoing ImmuneRACE study and from 950 to 1,500 subjects provided by 6 global collaborators. A freely available public database, intended as a resource for researchers studying the immune response to SARS-CoV-2, is where the repertoires were released.

The immunoSEQ Assay, a bias-controlled multiplex PCR, was used to amplify TCRbeta CDR3 regions from genomic DNA. Regarding the original processing steps: Nucleated cell counts per sample were estimated from amplification of reference gene primers within the assay. To quantify the absolute abundance of each unique TCRbeta CDR3 rearrangement, sequence reads were collapsed and filtered. Productive Simpson clonality was computed per sample as the square root of Simpson's diversity index over productive rearrangements. TCRdb took this table from immuneACCESS and kept in-frame rearrangements with V and J called. Such tables lack part of the clones; where checked against another copy, unresolved V genes explain under half of the gap, and the rest is unexplained. The V and J calls and clone size were taken over from that table, and D and trimming were inferred from the DNA. This sample holds about 240,000 clones; roughly 87% were observed only once. The leading ten clones occupy just over 7% of the sample.

Here is what the overall study found, with its caveats: The quantity of clinical and demographic metadata differed by source and by participant and was supplied without curation.

Turning to this clone: Its specific antigen is unknown. Base qualities are missing; no much larger clone stands one base away.

Samples from volunteer blood donors who had recovered from COVID-19 were contributed by a second Seattle source. Collaborating institutions collected whole blood in K2EDTA tubes following their own protocols. For TCRbeta analysis, collaborators shipped samples in one of three forms: frozen whole blood, isolated PBMCs, or DNA extracted from either of those sample types. The specimen sequenced was peripheral blood. The clonotype comes from a man in his 60s who had recovered from COVID-19.

The DNA is as follows: TGTGCCAGCAGCATACTAGCGGGGTTGGGGGAGACCCAGTACTTC. Its coded protein is CASSILAGLGETQYF. The V and J segments used are TRBV21-1 and TRBJ2-5; the listed D gene, TRBD2, was not tested against the DNA. TRBV21-1 represents a pseudogene. Inclusive of the bounding cysteine and phenylalanine, the CDR3 is 15 residues long. The sequence is cut down to CDR3 DNA, 45 bases in frame from base 1.